This record concerns one T cell receptor beta chain sequence. This sample was taken from a study of blood T cell repertoires in COVID-19. For the study at large: Sites in the United States, Italy and Spain provided acute and convalescent COVID-19 samples. From T cells, B-cell-depleted T cells, or PBMCs came the material, which was cDNA or gDNA.

Profiling relied on immunoSEQ multiplex PCR, and the TCRdb table lists in-frame clones only, not all of them. The sample holds some 300,000 clones, around 90% seen once. Trimming pared 2 bases from V and 7 bases from J, leaving 6 bases between. The CDR3 loop spans 12 amino acids. Germline V gene lookup returns CDR1 MNHEY and CDR2 SVGEGT. The cohort comprised adults aged about 18 to 90 years residing in approximately 25 US areas. Participant-given clinical history determined each cohort assignment. This chain connects TRBV6-2 or TRBV6-3 to TRBJ1-5, with D hard to call. This sequence was found in a woman between 25 and 40 years old who had recovered from COVID-19. The sample comprised PBMCs or T cells enriched from blood (not recorded which). CDR3: CASSYPLQPQHF. The CDR3 coding sequence is TGTGCCAGCAGTTACCCGTTACAGCCCCAGCATTTT.